This TCR beta chain was recorded in a study of blood T cell repertoires in COVID-19. On the study more broadly: From T cells, B-cell-depleted T cells, or PBMCs came the material, which was cDNA or gDNA.

As originally analysed: Nucleated cell counts were estimated from reference gene primer amplification. Sequenced by immunoSEQ multiplex PCR; TCRdb stores in-frame clones only, minus some. Clone size and the V and J calls come from that table; the DNA yielded D and trimming. The sample includes some 170,000 clones, roughly 82% of them seen just once. The V gene lost 4 bases and the J gene lost 4 bases, with 17 bases spanning the gap. The CDR3 is made up of 15 amino acids. Per the germline V gene, CDR1 is SGHNT and CDR2 is YYREEE (reference sequence). Those enrolled, adults aged roughly 18 to 89 years, came from 20 to 25 US areas. Donors in Cohort 3 counted as recovered after two negative PCRs, clearance, or symptom resolution.

The source material was PBMCs or T cells enriched from blood (not recorded which). The receptor comes from a man in his fifties or sixties who had recovered from COVID-19. The J gene is TRBJ1-2, the V gene TRBV5-4; possibly TRBD1 for D (5 bases). Here the CDR3 reads CASSHPTEWGYGYTF. CDR3 sequence (DNA): TGTGCCAGCAGCCACCCGACAGAGTGGGGCTATGGCTACACCTTC.